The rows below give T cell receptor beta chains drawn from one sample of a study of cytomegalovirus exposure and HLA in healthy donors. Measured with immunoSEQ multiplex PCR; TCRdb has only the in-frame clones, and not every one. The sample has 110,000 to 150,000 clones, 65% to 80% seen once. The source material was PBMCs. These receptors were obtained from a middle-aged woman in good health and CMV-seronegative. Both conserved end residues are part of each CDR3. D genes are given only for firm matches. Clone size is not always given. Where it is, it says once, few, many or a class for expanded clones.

CDR3aa: CASSPDRTLPPNYGYTF
CDR3nt: TGTGCCAGCAGCCCGGACAGGACACTTCCACCTAACTATGGCTACACCTTC
j_gene: TRBJ1-2
d_gene: TRBD1
abundance: .
v_gene: TRBV7-9
len: 17

CDR3aa: CASSPMVGAWETQYF
CDR3nt: TGTGCCAGTAGTCCGATGGTGGGGGCGTGGGAGACCCAGTACTTC
j_gene: TRBJ2-5
d_gene: .
abundance: .
v_gene: TRBV19
len: 15

CDR3aa: CASSPRTGVTNTEAFF
CDR3nt: TGTGCCAGCAGTCCACGGACAGGGGTGACGAACACTGAAGCTTTCTTT
j_gene: TRBJ1-1
d_gene: TRBD1
abundance: once
v_gene: TRBV6-6
len: 16

CDR3aa: CASSLSRGTFRYF
CDR3nt: TGTGCCAGCAGCTTATCCAGGGGAACGTTTCGGTACTTC
j_gene: TRBJ2-5
d_gene: .
abundance: .
v_gene: TRBV7-9
len: 13

CDR3aa: CASSDGAGGSYEQYF
CDR3nt: TGTGCCAGCAGTGATGGGGCGGGAGGGTCCTACGAGCAGTACTTC
j_gene: TRBJ2-7
d_gene: TRBD2
abundance: .
v_gene: TRBV2
len: 15

CDR3aa: CSVRSGTGNQPQHF
CDR3nt: TGCAGCGTTAGGAGTGGGACAGGCAATCAGCCCCAGCATTTT
j_gene: TRBJ1-5
d_gene: TRBD1
abundance: .
v_gene: TRBV29-1
len: 14

CDR3aa: CASSFRGTEAFF
CDR3nt: TGTGCCAGCAGTTTCAGGGGCACTGAAGCTTTCTTT
j_gene: TRBJ1-1
d_gene: .
abundance: once
v_gene: TRBV27
len: 12

CDR3aa: CSVKWGGSPYEQYF
CDR3nt: TGCAGCGTGAAATGGGGGGGTTCCCCCTACGAGCAGTACTTC
j_gene: TRBJ2-7
d_gene: TRBD2
abundance: .
v_gene: TRBV29-1
len: 14

CDR3aa: CASSVFRGQNTGELFF
CDR3nt: TGTGCCAGCAGCGTTTTCAGGGGCCAGAACACCGGGGAGCTGTTTTTT
j_gene: TRBJ2-2
d_gene: .
abundance: .
v_gene: TRBV9
len: 16

CDR3aa: CASSSTGGGDTQYF
CDR3nt: TGCGCCAGCAGCTCGACAGGGGGCGGGGATACGCAGTATTTT
j_gene: TRBJ2-3
d_gene: TRBD1
abundance: .
v_gene: TRBV5-1
len: 14

CDR3aa: CASSRRPGQGAGELFF
CDR3nt: TGTGCCAGCAGCCGACGACCGGGACAGGGGGCCGGGGAGCTGTTTTTT
j_gene: TRBJ2-2
d_gene: TRBD1
abundance: few
v_gene: TRBV7-8
len: 16

CDR3aa: CASSEDAGQTYEQYF
CDR3nt: TGTGCCAGCAGTGAAGACGCGGGACAGACCTACGAGCAGTACTTC
j_gene: TRBJ2-7
d_gene: .
abundance: .
v_gene: TRBV2
len: 15

CDR3aa: CASSLTSAGGVGEQYF
CDR3nt: TGCGCCAGCAGCTTGACGAGCGCGGGGGGCGTTGGGGAGCAGTACTTC
j_gene: TRBJ2-7
d_gene: TRBD2
abundance: .
v_gene: TRBV5-1
len: 16

CDR3aa: CASSTFRGVGTEAFF
CDR3nt: TGTGCCAGCAGCACATTCAGGGGGGTGGGCACTGAAGCTTTCTTT
j_gene: TRBJ1-1
d_gene: TRBD1
abundance: .
v_gene: TRBV7-8
len: 15

CDR3aa: CASSHDRNNEQFF
CDR3nt: TGTGCCAGCAGCCATGACAGGAACAATGAGCAGTTCTTC
j_gene: TRBJ2-1
d_gene: .
abundance: .
v_gene: TRBV6-5
len: 13

CDR3aa: CASARGGQGGYNEQFF
CDR3nt: TGTGCCAGCGCCCGGGGAGGGCAGGGCGGCTACAATGAGCAGTTCTTC
j_gene: TRBJ2-1
d_gene: TRBD2
abundance: once
v_gene: TRBV19
len: 16

CDR3aa: CASSLGEVSSGYTF
CDR3nt: TGTGCCAGCAGCCTGGGGGAGGTTAGCTCCGGCTACACCTTC
j_gene: TRBJ1-2
d_gene: .
abundance: .
v_gene: TRBV7-9
len: 14

CDR3aa: CASSPQGGGLTGELFF
CDR3nt: TGTGCCAGCAGCCCTCAGGGCGGGGGGCTTACCGGGGAGCTGTTTTTT
j_gene: TRBJ2-2
d_gene: TRBD2
abundance: .
v_gene: TRBV9
len: 16

CDR3aa: CASSLPGGSYEQYF
CDR3nt: TGTGCCAGCAGCTTACCGGGGGGGTCCTACGAGCAGTACTTC
j_gene: TRBJ2-7
d_gene: TRBD2
abundance: .
v_gene: TRBV7-9
len: 14

CDR3aa: CAIFNGGNTGELFF
CDR3nt: TGTGCCATCTTCAACGGGGGGAACACCGGGGAGCTGTTTTTT
j_gene: TRBJ2-2
d_gene: .
abundance: .
v_gene: TRBV6-6
len: 14

CDR3aa: CASRRGAVNTEAFF
CDR3nt: TGTGCCAGTCGTCGGGGGGCAGTCAACACTGAAGCTTTCTTT
j_gene: TRBJ1-1
d_gene: .
abundance: .
v_gene: TRBV27
len: 14

CDR3aa: CASSYRGGVQPQHF
CDR3nt: TGTGCCAGCAGTTACCGGGGCGGGGTCCAGCCCCAGCATTTT
j_gene: TRBJ1-5
d_gene: .
abundance: few
v_gene: TRBV6-5
len: 14

CDR3aa: CASKDRGEETQYF
CDR3nt: TGTGCCAGTAAGGACAGGGGAGAAGAGACCCAGTACTTC
j_gene: TRBJ2-5
d_gene: TRBD1
abundance: .
v_gene: TRBV19
len: 13

CDR3aa: CASKRTGGGQPQHF
CDR3nt: TGTGCCAGCAAGCGCACAGGGGGCGGGCAGCCCCAGCATTTT
j_gene: TRBJ1-5
d_gene: TRBD1
abundance: .
v_gene: TRBV6-1
len: 14

CDR3aa: CASSYDGTGGYEQYF
CDR3nt: TGTGCCAGCAGTTACGACGGGACAGGGGGCTACGAGCAGTACTTC
j_gene: TRBJ2-7
d_gene: TRBD1
abundance: .
v_gene: TRBV6-5
len: 15

CDR3aa: CAWSPGEGQPQHF
CDR3nt: TGTGCCTGGAGCCCAGGGGAGGGTCAGCCCCAGCATTTT
j_gene: TRBJ1-5
d_gene: .
abundance: .
v_gene: TRBV30
len: 13

CDR3aa: CASSLSSRGSYEQYF
CDR3nt: TGTGCCAGCAGTTTATCCTCCAGGGGCTCCTACGAGCAGTACTTC
j_gene: TRBJ2-7
d_gene: .
abundance: few
v_gene: TRBV27
len: 15

CDR3aa: CASSPRGGWGTEAFF
CDR3nt: TGCGCCAGCAGCCCGAGGGGGGGATGGGGCACTGAAGCTTTCTTT
j_gene: TRBJ1-1
d_gene: .
abundance: few
v_gene: TRBV4-1
len: 15

CDR3aa: CASSLLSGTGENTIYF
CDR3nt: TGTGCCAGCAGCTTACTTTCTGGGACAGGGGAAAACACCATATATTTT
j_gene: TRBJ1-3
d_gene: TRBD1
abundance: .
v_gene: TRBV11-2
len: 16